This T cell receptor (beta chain) came from a study of T cell repertoires in cytomegalovirus infection. Study at large: Public TCR beta signatures marked donors with CMV infection and the matching HLA. The study's findings and limits: Dominating the ex vivo response were TCR beta clonotypes that were CMV-specific and HLA-C-restricted. CMV carriers having the relevant HLA were flagged by cumulative public TCR beta family frequency.

On this clonotype: Its specificity is unknown.

TCRdb recomputed calls from the reads with MiXCR, one row per CDR3 protein. The table has 650,000 to 850,000 distinct CDR3 sequences, almost 30% seen once. Germline CDR1 reads MNHEY; CDR2 reads SVGAGI. The V segment lost 6 bases and the J segment 4 bases; nucleotides outside the gene matches: 13. The CDR3 runs to 16 residues. The chain is built from TRBV6-5 and TRBJ2-3, with TRBD2 identical over 7 bases. The specimen comprised cultured CD8+ T cells from PBMCs, sampled from culture after CMV antigen stimulation. The TCR comes from a human donor in good health (CMV status not recorded). Some clones in this sample may be carry-over from other donors' samples. The CDR3 coding sequence is TGTGCCAGCAGGGGTGGCCTAGCGGCCTCTCCAGATACGCAGTATTTT. Protein sequence: CASRGGLAASPDTQYF.